Given below is one T cell receptor beta chain in context. This sample is drawn from a study of T cell changes during pregnancy in multiple sclerosis. This CDR3 has 16 amino acids. Germline CDR1 LNHDA, CDR2 SQIVND (reference sequence). V was trimmed by 7 bases and J by 5 bases, leaving 20 bases between them. TCRdb's table, derived via immunoSEQ multiplex PCR, lists solely in-frame clones and lacks some. The sample has just under 80,000 clones, about 93% seen once; the top ten hold approximately 0.71%. The TCR was taken from a female donor in good health, enrolled as a control in a pregnancy study. This chain links TRBV19 with TRBJ2-2, with D maybe TRBD2 (6 bases). Sample: peripheral blood, taken in the second trimester of pregnancy. CDR3 DNA: TGTGCCAGTACCCCACCGGGGGTATCAGGGACCGGGGAGCTGTTTTTT. Protein product: CASTPPGVSGTGELFF.